Listed below are T cell receptor beta chains from one sample, sequenced in a study of blood T cell repertoires in COVID-19. TCRdb keeps only in-frame clones here, not all; method: immunoSEQ multiplex PCR. The data contain 90,000 to 120,000 clones, approximately 69% of them singletons. Sequences were obtained from peripheral blood. These receptors were collected from a man older than 75 with acute or convalescent COVID-19. The CDR3 runs from the conserved cysteine through the conserved F or W. Fields, in order: CDR3 DNA, CDR3 protein, D gene, J gene, clone size, V gene. A D gene is named only where the DNA matches it firmly. The size field is filled for only some rows; it gives once, few, many or a size class.

TGTGCCAGCACCCTGGGCCCCGCAGGCGAGCAGTACTTC | CASTLGPAGEQYF | - | TRBJ2-7 | - | TRBV28
TGTGCCAGCAGCCTGGCGAGCGGGAGTGGTTTCGAGCAGTACTTC | CASSLASGSGFEQYF | TRBD2 | TRBJ2-7 | - | TRBV9
TGTGCCAGCAGCTTGGGATACGGGATCGGCGCTAACTATGGCTACACCTTC | CASSLGYGIGANYGYTF | - | TRBJ1-2 | - | TRBV5-5
TGTGCCAGCAGAGCTAGCGGGACTTCCTACAATGAGCAGTTCTTC | CASRASGTSYNEQFF | TRBD2 | TRBJ2-1 | - | TRBV7-8
TGCGCCAGCAGCCAAGGGCTAGCGGGAGGGCCTTTAGATACGCAGTATTTT | CASSQGLAGGPLDTQYF | TRBD2 | TRBJ2-3 | - | TRBV4-3
TGTGCCAGCAGCTTTGAGGGTCTTAGCTATGGCTACACCTTC | CASSFEGLSYGYTF | - | TRBJ1-2 | once | TRBV5-4
TGTGCCAGCAGCGTAGGGTCGACAGGGGGGGAAAAACTGTTTTTT | CASSVGSTGGEKLFF | TRBD1 | TRBJ1-4 | - | TRBV9
TGTGCCAGCAGTTTAGACCGGGACAGGGGATACGAGCAGTACTTC | CASSLDRDRGYEQYF | TRBD1 | TRBJ2-7 | - | TRBV27
TGTGCCAGCAGCTTAGCGCAGGGGGCCGGTGAAAAACTGTTTTTT | CASSLAQGAGEKLFF | TRBD1 | TRBJ1-4 | - | TRBV11-2
TGTGCCAGCAGTGACTTCGTCCGAAGCTACTACGAGCAGTACTTC | CASSDFVRSYYEQYF | - | TRBJ2-7 | - | TRBV2
TGTGCCAGCAGCGGGCAGGGATACCCTAACACTGAAGCTTTCTTT | CASSGQGYPNTEAFF | - | TRBJ1-1 | - | TRBV3-1/TRBV3-2
TGTGCCAGCAGCAATTCCTCTAGCGGGTACAATGAGCAGTTCTTC | CASSNSSSGYNEQFF | - | TRBJ2-1 | - | TRBV21-1
TGTGCCAGCAGTTTATCCGACCTAACCGCGGGTGGCTACACCTTC | CASSLSDLTAGGYTF | - | TRBJ1-2 | - | TRBV28
TGTGCCAGCAGCTTAGGCTTCCGAGTTGAAGCTTTCTTT | CASSLGFRVEAFF | - | TRBJ1-1 | - | TRBV11-2
TGTGCCAGCAGTATTATGACAGGCACAGATACGCAGTATTTT | CASSIMTGTDTQYF | - | TRBJ2-3 | - | TRBV27
TGTGCCAGCAGCGTAGGACAGCATAATCAGCCCCAGCATTTT | CASSVGQHNQPQHF | - | TRBJ1-5 | few | TRBV9
TGCGCCAGCAGCCAAGATGGGATGGCACAGGGAAGTCATGAGCAGTTCTTC | CASSQDGMAQGSHEQFF | - | TRBJ2-1 | - | TRBV4-1
TGTGCCATCAGTGTTCCGGAGTGGCATAGTCGAGGCTACACCTTC | CAISVPEWHSRGYTF | - | TRBJ1-2 | - | TRBV10-3
TGTGCCAGCTCACCTTTGCTAGCGGAGCATGAGCAGTTCTTC | CASSPLLAEHEQFF | TRBD2 | TRBJ2-1 | few | TRBV18
TGTGCCAGCAGCGGACAGGGGGGGATCTACAATGAGCAGTTCTTC | CASSGQGGIYNEQFF | TRBD1 | TRBJ2-1 | few | TRBV2
TGTGCCAGCAGCCAAGACGGCTGGAGGGAGTACTTC | CASSQDGWREYF | - | TRBJ2-7 | - | TRBV3-1/TRBV3-2
TGTGCCAGCAGTCAGGGGACTGAAGCTTTCTTT | CASSQGTEAFF | - | TRBJ1-1 | many | TRBV6-6
TGCGCCAGCAGTGATACAGGGGGAAATGGCTACACCTTC | CASSDTGGNGYTF | TRBD1 | TRBJ1-2 | - | TRBV10-1
TGTGCCAGCAGCTCCACCTTGGTCGGTGAAGCTTTCTTT | CASSSTLVGEAFF | - | TRBJ1-1 | - | TRBV7-3
TGTGCCAGCAGCGTAGGCCTCCCGGGAGGACAACCTTGGAAGCAGTACTTC | CASSVGLPGGQPWKQYF | TRBD2 | TRBJ2-7 | - | TRBV9
TGTGCCAGCAGCCAAGCCGTCTATGGCTACACCTTC | CASSQAVYGYTF | - | TRBJ1-2 | - | TRBV3-1/TRBV3-2
TGTGCCACCAGCAGAGAGGGGTACGAGGTTTCGGGGGAGCAGTACTTC | CATSREGYEVSGEQYF | - | TRBJ2-7 | - | TRBV15
TGTGCCAGCAGGTACGAGCCGGGACTAGCGGGTCTCACCGGGGAGCTGTTTTTT | CASRYEPGLAGLTGELFF | TRBD2 | TRBJ2-2 | - | TRBV28
TGTGCCAGCAGCCGGGACATATACAATGAGCAGTTCTTC | CASSRDIYNEQFF | - | TRBJ2-1 | once | TRBV6-6
TGTGCCAGCAGCCCCGGACAGGGTTCCTACAATGAGCAGTTCTTC | CASSPGQGSYNEQFF | TRBD1 | TRBJ2-1 | few | TRBV9
TGTGCCAGCTCACCGGGACAGCTGCTCGGAGGCTACACCTTC | CASSPGQLLGGYTF | TRBD1 | TRBJ1-2 | - | TRBV18
TGCGCCAGCAGCCAAGAGTTACAGGGCGCAAGGGATACGCAGTATTTT | CASSQELQGARDTQYF | - | TRBJ2-3 | once | TRBV4-3
TGTGCCAGCTCTCCGGGGGGAGGTGCAGATACGCAGTATTTT | CASSPGGGADTQYF | TRBD2 | TRBJ2-3 | few | TRBV3-1/TRBV3-2
TGTGCCAGCAGTGAAGCCTCTTGGACAGGGGCAGATACGCAGTATTTT | CASSEASWTGADTQYF | TRBD1 | TRBJ2-3 | few | TRBV6-1
TGTGCCAGTAGCGGGACAGATGATAGCAATCAGCCCCAGCATTTT | CASSGTDDSNQPQHF | TRBD1 | TRBJ1-5 | - | TRBV19
TGTGCCAGCAGCGCGGGGGAGTGGGATGCAGCCGAGCAGTACTTC | CASSAGEWDAAEQYF | - | TRBJ2-7 | few | TRBV9
TGTGCCAGCAGCTTACGGGACAGGAGTTGGAATGAGCAGTTCTTC | CASSLRDRSWNEQFF | TRBD1 | TRBJ2-1 | - | TRBV7-8